The 21 T cell receptor beta chains below were found in one sample sequenced in a study of shared clonotypes between healthy human individuals. This table comes from immunoSEQ multiplex PCR, and its TCRdb copy is limited to in-frame clones, with some not included. The repertoire holds around 750,000 clones, with under 80% as singletons. Sequencing was performed on memory CD4+ T cells sorted from blood. Subset specified: CD45RA-negative fraction. The source of these receptors is a woman aged 30 to 39 in good health.

This clone has just a few counts. The J gene is TRBJ1-4, the V gene TRBV7-8; D is ambiguous. CDR1 and CDR2 from the germline V gene are SGHVS and FQNEAQ. Trimming shortened V by 5 bases and J by 10 bases, and 14 bases separated the two germline ends. The CDR3 has 13 amino acids. CDR3 DNA sequence: TGTGCCAGCAGCCCCCGGGAGGGCGGAAAACTGTTTTTT. Its protein product is CASSPREGGKLFF.

This chain links TRBV28 with TRBJ2-7, with 7 bases that match TRBD2. Per germline, CDR1 MDHEN and CDR2 SYDVKM. V was pared by 5 bases and J by 2 bases, with 3 bases of the junction left unmatched. The CDR3 has 13 residues. The CDR3 region has the DNA TGTGCCAGCAGTATCGGACTAGCCTACGAGCAGTACTTC. Translation: CASSIGLAYEQYF.

V gene TRBV5-4 combines with J gene TRBJ1-2; possibly TRBD1 for D (5 bases). Trimming shortened V by 0 bases and J by 4 bases, and 7 bases separated the two germline ends. Germline lookup yields CDR1 SGHNT and CDR2 YYREEE (reference sequence). The CDR3 contains 13 residues. CDR3 loop: CASSLVGVYGYTF. In nucleotides, the CDR3 is TGTGCCAGCAGCTTGGTGGGGGTCTATGGCTACACCTTC.

The V and J genes are TRBV25-1 and TRBJ1-2; perhaps TRBD1 as D (5 bases). This CDR3 is 13 amino acids long. Germline V gene sequence: CDR1 MGHDK, CDR2 SYGVNS. The V end was cut by 2 bases, the J end by 2 bases, with 6 bases between. In DNA, the CDR3 is TGTGCCAGCAGTGAACAGGGAAACTATGGCTACACCTTC. Protein: CASSEQGNYGYTF.

This chain connects TRBV7-2 to TRBJ2-5; D assignment may be TRBD1 or TRBD2 (6 bases each). V dropped 4 bases and J dropped 13 bases, with 16 bases sitting between them. CDR1 and CDR2 from the germline V gene are SGHTA and FQGNSA. CDR3 size: 12 residues. CDR3 sequence reads: CASSSRDRRGYF. CDR3 sequence (DNA): TGTGCCAGCAGCTCACGAGACAGGAGGGGGTACTTC. Using reference TRBV7-2 and TRBJ2-5 for the parts outside the CDR3, the full variable domain is GAGVSQSPSNKVTEKGKDVELRCDPISGHTALYWYRQSLGQGLEFLIYFQGNSAPDKSGLPSDRFSAERTGGSVSTLTIQRTQQEDSAVYLCASSSRDRRGYFGPGTRLLVL.

This clone was seen only a few times. This chain joins TRBV10-1 and TRBJ2-1; TRBD1 might be the D (5 bases). In germline, CDR1 is WNHNN, CDR2 SYGVQD (reference sequence). V was shortened by 5 bases and J by 10 bases, with 12 bases between the two germline ends. The length of the CDR3 is 12 residues. This CDR3 reads CASSQGYREQFF. The CDR3, as DNA: TGCGCCAGCAGTCAAGGGTACAGGGAGCAGTTCTTC.

This clone has just a few counts. The chain is built from TRBV28 and TRBJ1-4; D call uncertain. CDR1 and CDR2 (germline): MDHEN, SYDVKM. Trimming stripped 6 bases from V and 7 bases from J, with 12 bases between. This CDR3 region has 13 residues. The DNA of the CDR3 is TGTGCCAGCAGCCAGCCTGTGGGTGAAAAACTGTTTTTT. Encoded protein: CASSQPVGEKLFF.

This rearrangement joins TRBV7-8 to TRBJ1-3, with a tentative D call TRBD1 (6 bases). The CDR3 consists of 16 residues. The V and J ends lost 2 bases and 0 bases respectively, with 11 bases between them. Germline V gene lookup returns CDR1 SGHVS and CDR2 FQNEAQ. The CDR3 DNA reads TGTGCCAGCAGCTTACTGGGACACCGCTCTGGAAACACCATATATTTT. Residues: CASSLLGHRSGNTIYF.

The chain links TRBV7-8 to TRBJ2-5; 7 bases match TRBD1. TRBJ2-7 matches the DNA end more closely, so the J call is doubtful. The germline V gene encodes CDR1 SGHVS and CDR2 FQNEAQ. CDR3 size: 13 residues. CDR3 DNA sequence: TGTGCCAGCAGCGGGGGACAGATCAACGAGCAGTACTTC. Residues: CASSGGQINEQYF.

The chain employs TRBV5-1 and TRBJ2-3; D is possibly TRBD2 (5 bases). The CDR3 contains 15 residues. V was cut by 5 bases and J by 2 bases, with 15 bases left in between. Germline V gene sequence: CDR1 SGHRS, CDR2 YFSETQ. The DNA for the CDR3 is TGCGCCAGCAGAATAGGTGGGAGAGACACAGATACGCAGTATTTT. The encoded protein is CASRIGGRDTDTQYF.

V gene TRBV6-5 combines with J gene TRBJ2-7; 11 positions match TRBD2. Germline V CDR1 and CDR2: MNHEY, SVGAGI. V lost 7 bases, J lost 4 bases, and 6 bases stayed unmatched. The CDR3 totals 14 residues. Written as DNA, the CDR3 is TGTGCCAGCACCCTGGTAGCGGGAGGGTACGAGCAGTACTTC. It codes for CASTLVAGGYEQYF.

This clone turned up a few times. V usage is TRBV30 and J usage is TRBJ1-4; the D gene is possibly TRBD1 (6 bases). Germline lookup yields CDR1 GTSNPN and CDR2 SVGIG (reference sequence). Trimming removed 6 bases from V and 10 bases from J, with 15 bases in between. The CDR3 totals 12 residues. The CDR3 loop is CACQLTGLKLFF. The CDR3 DNA reads as TGTGCCTGTCAATTGACAGGTTTAAAACTGTTTTTT.

This clone was detected once. The chain couples TRBV18 to TRBJ2-2; 7 positions match TRBD1. The V and J ends lost 5 bases and 1 base, in that order; junction bases with no gene match: 4. This CDR3 region has 15 residues. The germline V gene has CDR1 KGHSH and CDR2 LQKENI. The CDR3 DNA sequence: TGTGCCAGCTCATACGGGGACAGGAACACCGGGGAGCTGTTTTTT. Its translation: CASSYGDRNTGELFF.

V and J are TRBV5-5 and TRBJ1-4; D is ambiguous. Trimming pared 2 bases from V and 12 bases from J, leaving 8 bases between. CDR3 length: 11 residues. Germline V CDR1 and CDR2: SGHKS, YYEKEE (reference sequence). As DNA, the CDR3 is TGTGCCAGCAGCTTTGTGGGAGAACTGTTTTTT. This sequence encodes CASSFVGELFF.

This clone was observed a handful of times. The chain uses TRBV28 and TRBJ1-5; weak D call: TRBD1 (6 bases). V was cut by 5 bases and J by 4 bases, with 18 bases left in between. Germline V CDR1 and CDR2: MDHEN, SYDVKM. The CDR3 length is 16 residues. CDR3 DNA sequence: TGTGCCAGCAGTCCGCCCGGGACAACCCCGAATCAGCCCCAGCATTTT. Translating gives CASSPPGTTPNQPQHF.

This clone was counted at least ten times. The chain employs TRBV30 and TRBJ2-7; perhaps TRBD1 as D (6 bases). Germline V CDR1 and CDR2: GTSNPN, SVGIG (reference sequence). This CDR3 comprises 14 residues. The V gene lost 3 bases and the J gene lost 6 bases, with 18 bases spanning the gap. The DNA of the CDR3 is TGTGCCTGGAGCCTAGGGGGACCCTCGGGCGAGCAGTACTTC. Translated: CAWSLGGPSGEQYF.

This clone has just one count. V is TRBV7-2 and J is TRBJ2-7; D is ambiguous. Germline lookup yields CDR1 SGHTA and CDR2 FQGNSA. The V and J ends lost 2 bases and 2 bases respectively, with 13 bases between them. The CDR3 runs 15 residues. The CDR3: CASSLIRRNTYEQYF. The CDR3 DNA follows: TGTGCCAGCAGCTTAATTAGGAGAAACACCTACGAGCAGTACTTC.

The chain links TRBV10-2 to TRBJ2-3, with TRBD2 as a possible D gene (5 bases). This CDR3 comprises 16 residues. Germline CDR1 is WSHSY and CDR2 is SAAADI. Deletions cut 5 bases from V and 1 base from J, with 16 bases between. The CDR3 protein is CASSRRSIGGTDTQYF. CDR3 bases: TGCGCCAGCAGTAGGAGGTCGATAGGTGGCACAGATACGCAGTATTTT.

Details on this clone: Other DNA sequences in this sample translate to the same CDR3. The gene calls are TRBV2 and TRBJ2-5, with TRBD1 matching over 8 bases. Germline values: CDR1 SNHLY, CDR2 FYNNEI. After removal of 6 bases from V and 4 bases from J, the junction contained 4 bases not matched to a gene. This CDR3 region has 13 residues. The CDR3 bases are TGTGCCAGCAGCACCGGGACAGGAGAGACCCAGTACTTC. Amino acid sequence: CASSTGTGETQYF.

The CDR3 bases are TGTGCCTGGAGACCAAACTACAATGAGCAGTTCTTC. Its protein is CAWRPNYNEQFF. V is TRBV30 and J is TRBJ2-1; D call uncertain. Germline CDR1 reads GTSNPN; CDR2 reads SVGIG (reference sequence). With 3 bases removed from V and 3 bases from J, the gap between germline ends came to 6 bases. The CDR3 consists of 12 residues.

The V call is TRBV15, the J call TRBJ1-1; D gene uncertain. V gave up 0 bases and J gave up 2 bases, with 10 bases separating them. CDR1 LNHNV and CDR2 YYDKDF come from the germline V gene (reference sequence). This CDR3 has 15 amino acids. The CDR3 DNA reads TGTGCCACCAGCAGAGATCGAGAGGGTAACACTGAAGCTTTCTTT. Translation gives CATSRDREGNTEAFF.